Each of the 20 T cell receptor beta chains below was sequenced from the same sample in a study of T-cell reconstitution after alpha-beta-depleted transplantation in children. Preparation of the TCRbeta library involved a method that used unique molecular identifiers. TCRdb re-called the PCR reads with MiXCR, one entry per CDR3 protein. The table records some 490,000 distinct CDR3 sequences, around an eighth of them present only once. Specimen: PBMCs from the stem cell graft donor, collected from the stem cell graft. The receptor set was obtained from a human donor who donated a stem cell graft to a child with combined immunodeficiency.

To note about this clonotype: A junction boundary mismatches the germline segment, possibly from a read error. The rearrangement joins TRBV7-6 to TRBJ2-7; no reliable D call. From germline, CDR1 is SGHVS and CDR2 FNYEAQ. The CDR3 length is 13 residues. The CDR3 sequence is CASSRHSSNEQYF. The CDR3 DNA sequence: TGTGCCAGCAGCCGTCATTCCTCCAACGAGCAGTACTTC.

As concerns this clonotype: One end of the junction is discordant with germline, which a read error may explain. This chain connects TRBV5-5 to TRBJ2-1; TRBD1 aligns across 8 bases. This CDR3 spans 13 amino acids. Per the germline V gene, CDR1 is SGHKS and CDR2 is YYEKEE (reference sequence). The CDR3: CAISPGGLSEQFF. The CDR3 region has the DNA TGTGCCATCAGCCCAGGGGGCTTAAGTGAGCAGTTCTTC.

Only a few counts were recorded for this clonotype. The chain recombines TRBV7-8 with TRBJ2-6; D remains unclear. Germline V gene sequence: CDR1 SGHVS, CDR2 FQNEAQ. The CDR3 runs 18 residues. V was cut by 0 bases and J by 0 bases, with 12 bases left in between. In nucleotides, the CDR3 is TGTGCCAGCAGCTTAGCGTATAAGTCTAACTCTGGGGCCAACGTCCTGACTTTC. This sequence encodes CASSLAYKSNSGANVLTF. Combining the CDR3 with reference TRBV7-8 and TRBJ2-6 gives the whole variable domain GAGVSQSPRYKVAKRGQDVALRCDPISGHVSLFWYQQALGQGPEFLTYFQNEAQLDKSGLPSDRFFAERPEGSVSTLKIQRTQQEDSAVYLCASSLAYKSNSGANVLTFGAGSRLTVL.

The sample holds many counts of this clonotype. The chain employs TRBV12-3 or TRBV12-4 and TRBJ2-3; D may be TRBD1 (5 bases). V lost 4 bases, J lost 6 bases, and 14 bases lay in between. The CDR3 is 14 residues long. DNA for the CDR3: TGTGCCAGCAGTTGGGGCAGATCAGGGGATACGCAGTATTTT. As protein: CASSWGRSGDTQYF.

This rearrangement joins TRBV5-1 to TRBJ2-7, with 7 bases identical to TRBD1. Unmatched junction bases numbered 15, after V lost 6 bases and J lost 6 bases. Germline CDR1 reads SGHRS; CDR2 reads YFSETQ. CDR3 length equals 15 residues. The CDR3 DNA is TGCGCCAGCACCGAGGGGGCACGCAGTGGAGGCGAGCAGTACTTC. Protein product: CASTEGARSGGEQYF.

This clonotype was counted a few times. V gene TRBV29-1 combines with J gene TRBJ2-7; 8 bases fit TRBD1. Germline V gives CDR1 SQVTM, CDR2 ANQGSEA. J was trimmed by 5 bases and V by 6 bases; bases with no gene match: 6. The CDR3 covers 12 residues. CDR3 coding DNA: TGCAGCGTCCGGACAGGGTTTCACGAGCAGTACTTC. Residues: CSVRTGFHEQYF.

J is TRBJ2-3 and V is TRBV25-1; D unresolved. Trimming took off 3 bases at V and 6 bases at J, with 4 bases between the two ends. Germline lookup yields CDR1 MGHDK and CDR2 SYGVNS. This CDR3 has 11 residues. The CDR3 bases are TGTGCCAGCAGTGATAGGGATACGCAGTATTTT. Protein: CASSDRDTQYF.

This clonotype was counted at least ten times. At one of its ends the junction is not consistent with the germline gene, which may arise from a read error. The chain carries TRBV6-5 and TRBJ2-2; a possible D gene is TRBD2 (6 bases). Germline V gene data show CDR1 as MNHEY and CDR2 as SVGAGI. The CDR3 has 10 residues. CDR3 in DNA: TGCGCGTGCGGGGACGGGGAGCTGTTTTTT. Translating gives CACGDGELFF.

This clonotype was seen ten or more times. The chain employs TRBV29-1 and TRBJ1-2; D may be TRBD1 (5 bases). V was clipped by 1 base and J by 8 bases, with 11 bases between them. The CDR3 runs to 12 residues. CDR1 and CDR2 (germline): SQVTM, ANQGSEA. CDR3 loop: CSVEGRALGYTF. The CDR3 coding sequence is TGCAGCGTTGAAGGCAGGGCTTTAGGCTACACCTTC.

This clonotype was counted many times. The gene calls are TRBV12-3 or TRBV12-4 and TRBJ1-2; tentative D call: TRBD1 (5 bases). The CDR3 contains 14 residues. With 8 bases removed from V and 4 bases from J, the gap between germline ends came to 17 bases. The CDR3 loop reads CASASGGEGYGYTF. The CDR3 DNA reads TGTGCCAGCGCCTCCGGGGGAGAGGGCTATGGCTACACCTTC.

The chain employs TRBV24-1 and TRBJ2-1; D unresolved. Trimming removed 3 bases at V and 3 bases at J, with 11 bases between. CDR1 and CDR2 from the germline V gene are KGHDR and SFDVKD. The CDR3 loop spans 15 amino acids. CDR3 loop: CATSDERSDYNEQFF. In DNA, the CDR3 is TGTGCCACCAGTGATGAAAGGTCCGACTACAATGAGCAGTTCTTC.

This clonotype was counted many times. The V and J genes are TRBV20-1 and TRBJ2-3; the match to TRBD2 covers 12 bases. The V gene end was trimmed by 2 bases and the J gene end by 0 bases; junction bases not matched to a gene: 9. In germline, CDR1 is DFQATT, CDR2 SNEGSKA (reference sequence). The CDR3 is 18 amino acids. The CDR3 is CSARRRTSGKSSTDTQYF. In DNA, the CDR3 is TGCAGTGCTAGACGGAGGACTAGCGGGAAATCTAGCACAGATACGCAGTATTTT.

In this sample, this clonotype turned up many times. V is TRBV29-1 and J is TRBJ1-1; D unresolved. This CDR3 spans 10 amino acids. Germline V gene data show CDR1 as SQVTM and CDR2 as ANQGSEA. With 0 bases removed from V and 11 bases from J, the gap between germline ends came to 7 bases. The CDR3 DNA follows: TGCAGCGTTGAAGATTATAGGGCTTTCTTT. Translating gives CSVEDYRAFF.

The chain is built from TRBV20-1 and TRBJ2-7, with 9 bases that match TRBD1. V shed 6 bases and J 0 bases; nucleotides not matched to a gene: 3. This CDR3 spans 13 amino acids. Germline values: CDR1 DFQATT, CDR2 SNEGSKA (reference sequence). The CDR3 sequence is CSARTGVSYEQYF. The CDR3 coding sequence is TGCAGTGCGCGGACAGGGGTCTCCTACGAGCAGTACTTC.

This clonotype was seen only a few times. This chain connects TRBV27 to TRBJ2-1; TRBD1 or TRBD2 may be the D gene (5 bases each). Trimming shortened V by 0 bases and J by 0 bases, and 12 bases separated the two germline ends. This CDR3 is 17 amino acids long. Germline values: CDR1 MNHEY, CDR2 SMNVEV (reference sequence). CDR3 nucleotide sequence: TGTGCCAGCAGTTTATCGGGGGATTGGGGCTCCTACAATGAGCAGTTCTTC. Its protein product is CASSLSGDWGSYNEQFF.

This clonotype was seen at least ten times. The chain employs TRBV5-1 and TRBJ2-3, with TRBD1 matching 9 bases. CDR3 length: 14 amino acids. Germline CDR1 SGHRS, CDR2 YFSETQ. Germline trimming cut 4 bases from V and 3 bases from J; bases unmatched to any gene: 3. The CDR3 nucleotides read TGCGCCAGCAGCAGGGGACAGGGAACAGATACGCAGTATTTT. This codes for CASSRGQGTDTQYF.

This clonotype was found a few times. The CDR3 coding sequence is TGTGCCAGTAAGCGGGAGGCGGGGACAGATACGCAGTATTTT. Protein product: CASKREAGTDTQYF. V is TRBV2 and J is TRBJ2-3; 9 bases agree with TRBD2. V trimming: 9 bases; J trimming: 3 bases; junction bases outside the gene matches: 7. CDR1 and CDR2 (germline): SNHLY, FYNNEI. The CDR3 length is 14 residues.

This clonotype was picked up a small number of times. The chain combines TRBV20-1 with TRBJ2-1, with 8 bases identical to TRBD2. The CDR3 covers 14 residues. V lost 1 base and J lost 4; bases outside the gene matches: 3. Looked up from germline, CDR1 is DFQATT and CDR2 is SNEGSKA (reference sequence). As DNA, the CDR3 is TGCAGTGCTAGAGCAGCTAGCGGGTACAATGAGCAGTTCTTC. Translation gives CSARAASGYNEQFF.

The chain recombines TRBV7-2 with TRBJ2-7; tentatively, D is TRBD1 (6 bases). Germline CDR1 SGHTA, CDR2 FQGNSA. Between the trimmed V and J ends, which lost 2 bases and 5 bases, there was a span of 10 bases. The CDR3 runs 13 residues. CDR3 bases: TGTGCCAGCAGCTTAACAGGGATGAACGAGCAGTACTTC. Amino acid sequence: CASSLTGMNEQYF. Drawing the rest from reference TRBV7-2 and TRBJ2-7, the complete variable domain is GAGVSQSPSNKVTEKGKDVELRCDPISGHTALYWYRQSLGQGLEFLIYFQGNSAPDKSGLPSDRFSAERTGGSVSTLTIQRTQQEDSAVYLCASSLTGMNEQYFGPGTRLTVT.

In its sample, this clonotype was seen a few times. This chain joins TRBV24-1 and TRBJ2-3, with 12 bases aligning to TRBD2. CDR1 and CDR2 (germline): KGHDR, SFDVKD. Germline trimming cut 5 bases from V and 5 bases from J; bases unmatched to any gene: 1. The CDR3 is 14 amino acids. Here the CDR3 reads CATSGLAGVDTQYF. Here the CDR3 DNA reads TGTGCCACCAGTGGACTAGCGGGAGTAGATACGCAGTATTTT.